The 21 T cell receptor beta chains below come from one sample, sequenced in a study of T cell changes during pregnancy in multiple sclerosis. Sequenced by immunoSEQ multiplex PCR; TCRdb stores in-frame clones only, minus some. The table lists roughly 71,000 clones, 80% to 95% of them singletons. Sequenced material: peripheral blood, taken in the first trimester of pregnancy. Receptors were obtained from a female donor in good health, enrolled as a control in a pregnancy study.

J is TRBJ1-5 and V is TRBV11-2, with 8 bases that match TRBD1. V lost 6 bases to trimming and J lost 2 bases; unmatched junction nucleotides: 6. CDR1 is SGHAT and CDR2 is FQNNGV in the germline V gene. The CDR3 has 15 residues. The CDR3 nucleotides are TGTGCCAGCAGTTCCCAGGGGGCCGGCAATCAGCCCCAGCATTTT. Protein sequence: CASSSQGAGNQPQHF. Variable domain in full (rest from reference TRBV11-2 and TRBJ1-5): EAGVAQSPRYKIIEKRQSVAFWCNPISGHATLYWYQQILGQGPKLLIQFQNNGVVDDSQLPKDRFSAERLKGVDSTLKIQPAKLEDSAVYLCASSSQGAGNQPQHFGDGTRLSIL.

The J gene is TRBJ2-6, the V gene TRBV5-6; weak D call: TRBD1 (5 bases). The germline CDR1 and CDR2 sequences are SGHDT and YYEEEE. The CDR3 length is 15 residues. V lost 0 bases and J 1 base, leaving 5 bases between the germline ends. The CDR3: CASSLAGSGANVLTF. Written as DNA, the CDR3 is TGTGCCAGCAGCTTGGCAGGGTCTGGGGCCAACGTCCTGACTTTC.

This chain joins TRBV2 and TRBJ1-1; 7 nucleotides align to TRBD1. CDR3 size: 13 residues. Unmatched junction bases numbered 6, after V lost 7 bases and J lost 4 bases. CDR1 and CDR2 (germline): SNHLY, FYNNEI. CDR3 protein: CASTQGEVTEAFF. DNA of the CDR3: TGTGCCAGCACCCAGGGGGAGGTCACTGAAGCTTTCTTT.

The V call is TRBV28, the J call TRBJ2-6, with a tentative D call TRBD2 (6 bases). CDR3 length: 13 amino acids. The V gene's germline CDR1 is MDHEN and CDR2 SYDVKM. V was shortened by 11 bases and J by 0 bases, with 8 bases between the two germline ends. The CDR3 reads CAAGGSGANVLTF. The DNA for the CDR3 is TGTGCCGCCGGGGGCTCTGGGGCCAACGTCCTGACTTTC.

The chain recombines TRBV4-2 with TRBJ2-1, with 8 positions matching TRBD2. The CDR3 runs 16 residues. The V and J ends lost 3 bases and 0 bases, in that order; junction bases with no gene match: 4. Germline CDR1 reads LGHNA; CDR2 reads YNFKEQ. The CDR3 is CASSQSGGSSYNEQFF. As DNA, the CDR3 is TGTGCCAGCAGCCAGAGCGGGGGAAGCTCCTACAATGAGCAGTTCTTC.

The chain uses TRBV9 and TRBJ2-7; TRBD2 agrees at 12 bases. V dropped 4 bases and J dropped 2; count of bases not matched to a gene: 7. The CDR3 contains 16 residues. CDR1 and CDR2 from the germline V gene are SGDLS and YYNGEE. The CDR3 nucleotides are TGTGCCAGCAGCCCCGGACTAGCGGGAACCCCCTACGAGCAGTACTTC. Encoded protein: CASSPGLAGTPYEQYF. Full variable domain (remainder filled in from reference TRBV9 and TRBJ2-7): DSGVTQTPKHLITATGQRVTLRCSPRSGDLSVYWYQQSLDQGLQFLIQYYNGEERAKGNILERFSAQQFPDLHSELNLSSLELGDSALYFCASSPGLAGTPYEQYFGPGTRLTVT.

This sequence joins TRBV29-1 and TRBJ2-2; TRBD2 aligns across 12 bases. The germline V gene encodes CDR1 SQVTM and CDR2 ANQGSEA. Germline trimming cut 6 bases from V and 0 bases from J; bases unmatched to any gene: 8. CDR3 length: 17 amino acids. The CDR3 loop is CSVRTSGTTPNTGELFF. The CDR3 bases are TGCAGCGTACGGACTAGCGGGACTACCCCGAACACCGGGGAGCTGTTTTTT.

The chain links TRBV14 to TRBJ2-7, with TRBD2 matching over 12 bases. The ends lost 6 bases at V and 4 bases at J; junction bases unmatched: 4. CDR3 size: 14 residues. The germline CDR1 and CDR2 sequences are SGHDN and FVKESK. CDR3 sequence reads: CASSYGLAGYEQYF. CDR3 sequence (DNA): TGTGCCAGCAGTTACGGACTAGCGGGATACGAGCAGTACTTC.

This chain connects TRBV25-1 to TRBJ2-5; 9 nucleotides agree with TRBD2. The junction had 4 bases not matched to a gene; V was cut back by 1 base and J by 1 base. CDR1 and CDR2 (germline): MGHDK, SYGVNS. This CDR3 has 16 residues. CDR3 coding DNA: TGTGCCAGCAGTGAATCATGGCGGGAGGGCCAAGAGACCCAGTACTTC. Its protein product is CASSESWREGQETQYF.

The chain links TRBV9 to TRBJ2-2; TRBD2 is a possible D gene (6 bases). The CDR3 sequence is 14 residues long. Looked up from germline, CDR1 is SGDLS and CDR2 is YYNGEE. The V end was cut by 2 bases, the J end by 5 bases, with 10 bases between. The chain's CDR3 is CASSVLGGTGELFF. CDR3 coding DNA: TGTGCCAGCAGCGTTCTAGGAGGGACCGGGGAGCTGTTTTTT. Full variable domain (outside the CDR3, taken from reference TRBV9 and TRBJ2-2): DSGVTQTPKHLITATGQRVTLRCSPRSGDLSVYWYQQSLDQGLQFLIQYYNGEERAKGNILERFSAQQFPDLHSELNLSSLELGDSALYFCASSVLGGTGELFFGEGSRLTVL.

The chain joins TRBV5-1 to TRBJ2-1; D may be TRBD2 (6 bases). The CDR3 totals 14 residues. CDR1 is SGHRS, CDR2 YFSETQ, per germline. Trimming removed 0 bases at V and 5 bases at J, with 9 bases between. In DNA form, the CDR3 reads TGCGCCAGCAGCTTGGGTAGCGGTAACAATGAGCAGTTCTTC. Its translation: CASSLGSGNNEQFF.

The V and J genes are TRBV28 and TRBJ2-7; a possible D gene is TRBD1 (6 bases). Trimming shortened V by 6 bases and J by 4 bases, and 10 bases separated the two germline ends. CDR1 is MDHEN, CDR2 SYDVKM, per germline. This CDR3 is built from 12 residues. The CDR3 DNA is TGTGCCAGCAGGTTACAGGGATACGAGCAGTACTTC. Its protein product is CASRLQGYEQYF.

The chain couples TRBV5-1 to TRBJ1-2, with 9 bases identical to TRBD1. The V gene's germline CDR1 is SGHRS and CDR2 YFSETQ. The CDR3 has 15 residues. V trimming: 4 bases; J trimming: 4 bases; junction bases outside the gene matches: 8. The CDR3 loop is CASSPGTGFFYGYTF. For the CDR3, the DNA is TGCGCCAGCAGCCCGGGGACAGGGTTCTTCTATGGCTACACCTTC.

This chain links TRBV7-8 with TRBJ2-3, with 9 bases aligning to TRBD2. Germline assignment: CDR1 SGHVS and CDR2 FQNEAQ. The CDR3 is made up of 17 amino acids. The junction had 14 bases not matched to a gene; V was cut back by 7 bases and J by 3 bases. The CDR3 region has the DNA TGTGCCAGCACCAACACTCACCGACTAGCGGAAACAGATACGCAGTATTTT. Amino acids: CASTNTHRLAETDTQYF.

The chain combines TRBV28 with TRBJ2-5; 9 bases are shared with TRBD2. Germline V gene data show CDR1 as MDHEN and CDR2 as SYDVKM. The CDR3 consists of 17 residues. Losses at the gene ends were 3 bases for V and 5 bases for J; bases not matched to a gene: 13. This chain's CDR3 is CASSFPRAGGAGETQYF. CDR3 nucleotides: TGTGCCAGCAGTTTCCCTAGAGCGGGAGGAGCAGGGGAGACCCAGTACTTC.

This clone showed up just once. The chain combines TRBV5-5 with TRBJ1-3; 8 bases map to TRBD1. V shed 4 bases, J shed 3 bases, and the junction held 12 bases outside the gene matches. Per germline, CDR1 SGHKS and CDR2 YYEKEE (reference sequence). The CDR3 has 17 residues. The CDR3 DNA reads TGTGCCAGCAGCGCGGGACAGGCAACCGCCGTTGGAAACACCATATATTTT. Translated, it gives CASSAGQATAVGNTIYF.

The gene calls are TRBV9 and TRBJ2-1, with TRBD2 as a possible D gene (6 bases). Looked up from germline, CDR1 is SGDLS and CDR2 is YYNGEE. The V and J ends lost 4 bases and 8 bases respectively, with 13 bases between them. The CDR3 is 13 residues long. The CDR3 coding sequence is TGTGCCAGCAGCACCCCCTGGGGGGATGAGCAGTTCTTC. This translates into CASSTPWGDEQFF.

The V gene is TRBV7-9, the J gene TRBJ2-1; TRBD2 aligns across 8 bases. This CDR3 spans 14 amino acids. V shed 4 bases and J 3 bases; nucleotides not matched to a gene: 2. Germline assignment: CDR1 SEHNR and CDR2 FQNEAQ (reference sequence). Here the CDR3 reads CASSSRGDYNEQFF. The CDR3 coding sequence is TGTGCCAGCAGCTCGCGGGGGGACTACAATGAGCAGTTCTTC.

The CDR3 DNA reads as TGTGCCAGCAGCCCACCCCGAAGGACAGGGAGGGCCCGGGAGCAGTTCTTC. Translating gives CASSPPRRTGRAREQFF. V is TRBV7-8 and J is TRBJ2-1, with D possibly being TRBD1 (8 bases). The CDR3 has 17 residues. The V end lost 5 bases, the J end lost 10 bases, and 27 bases lay between the germline ends. Germline CDR1 and CDR2: SGHVS and FQNEAQ.

The rearrangement links TRBV28 to TRBJ2-7; possible D gene TRBD2, 6 bases. Germline CDR1 reads MDHEN; CDR2 reads SYDVKM. The germline V and J ends were trimmed by 6 bases and 2 bases, with 14 bases remaining between them. CDR3 length: 14 amino acids. The CDR3, as DNA: TGTGCCAGCAGCCAATTTGGAGGGGCCTACGAGCAGTACTTC. This translates into CASSQFGGAYEQYF.

The rearrangement uses TRBV5-1 and TRBJ2-7; 12 positions match TRBD2. Germline CDR1 SGHRS, CDR2 YFSETQ. CDR3 length: 16 residues. V shed 4 bases, J shed 0 bases, and the junction held 5 bases outside the gene matches. CDR3 in amino acids: CASSPLTSGSSYEQYF. In DNA form, the CDR3 reads TGCGCCAGCAGCCCATTGACTAGCGGGAGCTCCTACGAGCAGTACTTC.